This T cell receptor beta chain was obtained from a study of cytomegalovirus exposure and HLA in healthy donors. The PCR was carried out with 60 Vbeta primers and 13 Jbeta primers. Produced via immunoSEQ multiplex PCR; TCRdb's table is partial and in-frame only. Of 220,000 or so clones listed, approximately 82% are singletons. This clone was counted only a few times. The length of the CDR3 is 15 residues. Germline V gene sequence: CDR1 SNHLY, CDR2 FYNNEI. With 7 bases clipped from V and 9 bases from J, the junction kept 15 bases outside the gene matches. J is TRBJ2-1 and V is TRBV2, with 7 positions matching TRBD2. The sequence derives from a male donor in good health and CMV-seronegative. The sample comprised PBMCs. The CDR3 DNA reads TGTGCCAGCATCCGTGAGACTAGCTTAAAAAGTGAGCAGTTCTTC. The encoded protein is CASIRETSLKSEQFF.